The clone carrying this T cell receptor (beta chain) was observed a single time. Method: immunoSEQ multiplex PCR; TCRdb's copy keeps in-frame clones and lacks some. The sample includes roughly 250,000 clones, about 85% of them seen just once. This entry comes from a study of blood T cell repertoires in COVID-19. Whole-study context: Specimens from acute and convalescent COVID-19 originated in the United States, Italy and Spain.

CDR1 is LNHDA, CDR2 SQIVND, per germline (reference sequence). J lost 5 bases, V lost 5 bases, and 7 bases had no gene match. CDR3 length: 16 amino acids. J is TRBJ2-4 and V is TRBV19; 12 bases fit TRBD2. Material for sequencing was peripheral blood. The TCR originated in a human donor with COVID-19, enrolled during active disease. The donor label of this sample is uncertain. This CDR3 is CASSPRLAGDQNIQYF. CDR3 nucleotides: TGTGCCAGTAGTCCACGACTAGCGGGAGATCAAAACATTCAGTACTTC. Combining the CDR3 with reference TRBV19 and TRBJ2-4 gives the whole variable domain DGGITQSPKYLFRKEGQNVTLSCEQNLNHDAMYWYRQDPGQGLRLIYYSQIVNDFQKGDIAEGYSVSREKKESFPLTVTSAQKNPTAFYLCASSPRLAGDQNIQYFGAGTRLSVL.